This TCR beta chain was sequenced in a study of blood T cell repertoires in COVID-19. Turning to the study itself: In each case, the material was cDNA or gDNA derived from T cells, B-cell-depleted T cells, or PBMCs.

Seattle-derived patients entered the study during active infection and were followed longitudinally. V lost 5 bases to trimming and J lost 0 bases, with 9 bases between them. Germline CDR1 and CDR2: SGHKS and YYEKEE (reference sequence). CDR3 length equals 14 residues. Authors' data handling: By means of reference gene primer amplification, nucleated cell counts were estimated. TCRdb's copy holds only in-frame clones and misses some; the assay was immunoSEQ multiplex PCR. D and trimming were read from the DNA, whereas the V and J calls and clone size are those reported in that table. The sample consists of some 320,000 clones, around nine tenths of them appearing once.

The sample was peripheral blood. This chain links TRBV5-5 with TRBJ1-3; D is ambiguous. This sequence was found in a woman aged 30 to 39 with COVID-19, enrolled during active disease. CDR3 nucleotide sequence: TGTGCCAGCAGTCCGGTATCCTCTGGAAACACCATATATTTT. It codes for CASSPVSSGNTIYF.